The rows below give T cell receptor beta chains drawn from one sample of a study of T cells in localized non-small cell lung cancer. Produced via immunoSEQ multiplex PCR; TCRdb's table is partial and in-frame only. This sample carries tens of thousands of clones, 65% to 85% of them seen once, and the ten largest clones take about a tenth. Material: peripheral blood, obtained before any cancer treatment. The receptors shown here come from a female donor older than 55 with stage I lung adenocarcinoma. The CDR3 runs from the conserved cysteine through the conserved F or W. Fields, in order: D gene, V gene, clone size, J gene, CDR3 protein, CDR3 DNA. D genes are given only for firm matches. Clone size is stated in some rows and not others, as once, few, many or a class when expanded.

NA,TRBV7-2,NA,TRBJ1-4,CASSLEFWQTNEKLFF,TGTGCCAGCAGCTTAGAATTTTGGCAAACTAATGAAAAACTGTTTTTT
NA,TRBV10-3,few,TRBJ2-7,CAISESPTRTYEQYF,TGTGCCATCAGTGAGTCGCCAACACGAACCTACGAGCAGTACTTC
NA,TRBV7-3,NA,TRBJ2-7,CASSFNPRSEQYF,TGTGCCAGCAGCTTCAACCCAAGGAGCGAGCAGTACTTC
NA,TRBV6-6,NA,TRBJ1-3,CASTTGNSGNTIYF,TGTGCCAGCACCACCGGTAACTCTGGAAACACCATATATTTT
NA,TRBV19,NA,TRBJ1-6,CASSKQLQGNNSPLHF,TGTGCCAGTAGTAAACAGCTGCAGGGCAATAATTCACCCCTCCACTTT
NA,TRBV9,NA,TRBJ2-1,CASTETGYNEQFF,TGTGCCAGCACCGAAACAGGGTATAATGAGCAGTTCTTC
TRBD2,TRBV6-5,once,TRBJ2-1,CASSYTTSGWGNEQFF,TGTGCCAGCAGTTACACGACTAGCGGGTGGGGCAATGAGCAGTTCTTC
TRBD1,TRBV28,NA,TRBJ1-2,CASSGTGAFGYTF,TGTGCCAGCAGTGGGACAGGGGCCTTTGGCTACACCTTC
NA,TRBV19,NA,TRBJ2-7,CASSTGPSNHEQYF,TGTGCCAGTAGTACGGGACCTAGCAACCACGAGCAGTACTTC
NA,TRBV6-1,NA,TRBJ1-5,CASSVDGVSNQPQHF,TGTGCCAGCAGCGTAGACGGGGTGAGCAATCAGCCCCAGCATTTT
NA,TRBV5-1,once,TRBJ1-1,CASSLDTLNTEAFF,TGCGCCAGCAGCTTGGACACCCTGAACACTGAAGCTTTCTTT